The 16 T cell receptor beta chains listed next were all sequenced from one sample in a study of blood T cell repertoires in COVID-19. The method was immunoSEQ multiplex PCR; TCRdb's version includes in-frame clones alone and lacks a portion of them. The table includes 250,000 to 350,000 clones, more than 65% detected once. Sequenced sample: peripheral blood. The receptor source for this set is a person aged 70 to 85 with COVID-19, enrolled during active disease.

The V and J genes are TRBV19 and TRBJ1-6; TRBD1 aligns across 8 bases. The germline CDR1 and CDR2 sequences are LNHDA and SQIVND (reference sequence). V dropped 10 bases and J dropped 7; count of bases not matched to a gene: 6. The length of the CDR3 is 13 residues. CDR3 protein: CAIGQGTNSPLHF. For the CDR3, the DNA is TGTGCCATTGGACAGGGAACGAATTCACCCCTCCACTTT.

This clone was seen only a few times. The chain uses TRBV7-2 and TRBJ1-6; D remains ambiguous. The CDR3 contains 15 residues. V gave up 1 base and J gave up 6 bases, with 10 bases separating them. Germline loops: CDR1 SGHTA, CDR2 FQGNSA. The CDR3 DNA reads TGTGCCAGCAGCTTAGAAGCAGCGATTAATTCACCCCTCCACTTT. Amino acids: CASSLEAAINSPLHF.

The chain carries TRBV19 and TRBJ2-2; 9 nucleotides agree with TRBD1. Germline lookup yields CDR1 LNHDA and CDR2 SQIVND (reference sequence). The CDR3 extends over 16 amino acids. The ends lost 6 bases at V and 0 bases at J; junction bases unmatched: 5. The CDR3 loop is CASRKRQGANTGELFF. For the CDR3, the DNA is TGTGCCAGTAGAAAAAGACAGGGGGCGAACACCGGGGAGCTGTTTTTT.

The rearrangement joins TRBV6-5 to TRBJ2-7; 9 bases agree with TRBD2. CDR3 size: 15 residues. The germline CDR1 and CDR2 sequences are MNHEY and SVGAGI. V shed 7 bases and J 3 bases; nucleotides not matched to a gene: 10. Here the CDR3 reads CASKIGASGNYEQYF. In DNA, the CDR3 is TGTGCCAGCAAAATCGGGGCTAGCGGGAACTACGAGCAGTACTTC.

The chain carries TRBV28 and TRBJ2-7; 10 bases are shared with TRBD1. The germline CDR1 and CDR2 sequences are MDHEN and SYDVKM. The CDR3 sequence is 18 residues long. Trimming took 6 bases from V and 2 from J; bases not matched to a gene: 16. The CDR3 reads CASSLRVSGTGVAYEQYF. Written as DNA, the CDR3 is TGTGCCAGCAGCCTAAGGGTGTCCGGGACAGGGGTGGCCTACGAGCAGTACTTC.

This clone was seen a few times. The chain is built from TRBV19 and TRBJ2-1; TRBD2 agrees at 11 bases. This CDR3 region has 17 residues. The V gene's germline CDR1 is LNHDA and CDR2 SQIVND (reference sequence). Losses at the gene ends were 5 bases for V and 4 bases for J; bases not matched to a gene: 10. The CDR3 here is CASSAYSGGAGYNEQFF. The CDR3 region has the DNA TGTGCCAGTAGTGCCTATAGCGGGGGGGCCGGTTACAATGAGCAGTTCTTC.

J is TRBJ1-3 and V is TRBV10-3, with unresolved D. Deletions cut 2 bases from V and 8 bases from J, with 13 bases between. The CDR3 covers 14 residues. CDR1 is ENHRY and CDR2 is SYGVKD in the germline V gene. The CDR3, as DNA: TGTGCCATCAGTGAGGGGCAGGTCGGCGACACCATATATTTT. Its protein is CAISEGQVGDTIYF.

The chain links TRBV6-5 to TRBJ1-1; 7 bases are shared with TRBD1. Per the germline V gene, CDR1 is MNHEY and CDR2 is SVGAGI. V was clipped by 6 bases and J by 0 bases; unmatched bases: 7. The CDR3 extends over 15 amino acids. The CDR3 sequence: CASRRQGLLNTEAFF. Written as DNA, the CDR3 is TGTGCCAGCAGGAGACAGGGTCTCCTGAACACTGAAGCTTTCTTT.

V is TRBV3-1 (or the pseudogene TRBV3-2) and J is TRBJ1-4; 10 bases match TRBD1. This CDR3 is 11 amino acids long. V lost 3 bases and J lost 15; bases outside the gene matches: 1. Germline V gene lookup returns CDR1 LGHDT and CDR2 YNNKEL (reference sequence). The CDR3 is CASSQGTGVFF. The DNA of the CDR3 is TGTGCCAGCAGCCAGGGGACAGGGGTGTTTTTT.

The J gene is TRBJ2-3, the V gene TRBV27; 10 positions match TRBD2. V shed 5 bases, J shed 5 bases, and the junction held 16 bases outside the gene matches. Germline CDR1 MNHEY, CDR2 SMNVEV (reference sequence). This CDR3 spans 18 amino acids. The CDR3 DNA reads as TGTGCCAGCAGTCCAAGGGCCCTCCTAGCGGGGGCGGTAGATACGCAGTATTTT. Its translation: CASSPRALLAGAVDTQYF.

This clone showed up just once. The CDR3 bases are TGTGCCAGCAAGGTAGCGGGCACAGATACGCAGTATTTT. Translation: CASKVAGTDTQYF. This rearrangement joins TRBV3-1 (or the pseudogene TRBV3-2) to TRBJ2-3, with D possibly TRBD2 on 6 matching bases. Looked up from germline, CDR1 is LGHDT and CDR2 is YNNKEL (reference sequence). This CDR3 is built from 13 residues. V lost 7 bases to trimming and J lost 1 base, with 9 bases between them.

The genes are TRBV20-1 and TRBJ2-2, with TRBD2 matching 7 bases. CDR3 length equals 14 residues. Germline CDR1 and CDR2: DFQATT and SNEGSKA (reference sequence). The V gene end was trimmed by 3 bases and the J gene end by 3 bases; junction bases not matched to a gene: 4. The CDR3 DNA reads TGCAGTGCTAGTCGACTAGCAGACACCGGGGAGCTGTTTTTT. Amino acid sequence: CSASRLADTGELFF.

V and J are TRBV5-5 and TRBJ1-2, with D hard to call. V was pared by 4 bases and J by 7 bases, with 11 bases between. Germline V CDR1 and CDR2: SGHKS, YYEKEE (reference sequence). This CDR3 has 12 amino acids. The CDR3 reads CASSPFESGYTF. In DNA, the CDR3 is TGTGCCAGCAGCCCCTTTGAGAGTGGCTACACCTTC.

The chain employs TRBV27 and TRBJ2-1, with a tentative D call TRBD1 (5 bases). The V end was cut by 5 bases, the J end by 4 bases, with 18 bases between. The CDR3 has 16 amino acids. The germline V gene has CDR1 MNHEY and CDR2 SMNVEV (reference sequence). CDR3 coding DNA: TGTGCCAGCAGTCCGCCTAGGGGTCGCCCATACAATGAGCAGTTCTTC. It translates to CASSPPRGRPYNEQFF.

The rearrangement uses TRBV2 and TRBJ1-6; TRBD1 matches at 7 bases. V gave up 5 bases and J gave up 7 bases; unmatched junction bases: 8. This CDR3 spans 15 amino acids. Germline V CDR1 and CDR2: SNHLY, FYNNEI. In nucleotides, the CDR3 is TGTGCCAGCAGTCCCTCACAGGGGTCCAATTCACCCCTCCACTTT. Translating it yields CASSPSQGSNSPLHF.

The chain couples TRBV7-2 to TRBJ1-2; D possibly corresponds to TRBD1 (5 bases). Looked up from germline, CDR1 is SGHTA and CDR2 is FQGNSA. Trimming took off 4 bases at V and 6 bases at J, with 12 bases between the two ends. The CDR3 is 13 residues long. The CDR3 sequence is CASSSGHYNGYTF. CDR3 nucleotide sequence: TGTGCCAGCAGCTCAGGGCACTACAATGGCTACACCTTC.